The 2 T cell receptor beta chains listed next were all sequenced from one sample in a study of T cells in Graves' hyperthyroidism and ophthalmopathy. The source material, RNA transcripts, was used to amplify TCR beta CDR3 regions. A first-round RT-PCR of the TCR CDR3 used the HTBI primer set. TCRdb called the multiplex PCR reads again in MiXCR, with one record for every CDR3 protein. Here the sample spans 300,000 to 450,000 distinct CDR3 sequences, around 20% being singletons. Sequencing used blood. The receptors here all came from a man younger than 35 with Graves' ophthalmopathy.

In this sample, this clonotype turned up a few times. This chain connects TRBV3-1 to TRBJ2-1, with D unresolved. Trimming shortened V by 1 base and J by 4 bases, and 14 bases separated the two germline ends. Per germline, CDR1 LGHDT and CDR2 YNNKEL (reference sequence). The CDR3 runs 16 residues. The CDR3 DNA sequence: TGTGCCAGCAGCCAAGGTACTGACGCCCTTTACAATGAGCAGTTCTTC. Translation gives CASSQGTDALYNEQFF.

This clonotype appeared many times. A read error may account for a junction end that differs from germline. This chain uses TRBV5-1 with TRBJ2-1; no clear D. Germline CDR1 SGHRS, CDR2 YFSETQ. This CDR3 has 14 amino acids. CDR3 DNA sequence: TGTGCCAGCAGTTTCGGTAGCTCCTACAATGAGCAGTTCTTC. This translates into CASSFGSSYNEQFF.